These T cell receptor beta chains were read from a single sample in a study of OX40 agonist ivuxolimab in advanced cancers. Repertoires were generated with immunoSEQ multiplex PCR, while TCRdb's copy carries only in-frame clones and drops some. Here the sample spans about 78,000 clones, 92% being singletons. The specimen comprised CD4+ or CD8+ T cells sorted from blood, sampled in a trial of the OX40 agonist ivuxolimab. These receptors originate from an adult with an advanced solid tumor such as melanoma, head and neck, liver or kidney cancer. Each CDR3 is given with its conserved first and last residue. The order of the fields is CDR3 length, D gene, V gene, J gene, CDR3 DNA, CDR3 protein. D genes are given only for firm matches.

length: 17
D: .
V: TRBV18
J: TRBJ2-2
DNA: TGTGCCAGCTCACCACCGATTCGGGGTTCGAACACCGGGGAGCTGTTTTTT
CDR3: CASSPPIRGSNTGELFF

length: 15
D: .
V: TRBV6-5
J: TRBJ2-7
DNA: TGTGCCAGCAGTTACGGTACCGGGAGACGGCACGAGCAGTACTTC
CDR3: CASSYGTGRRHEQYF

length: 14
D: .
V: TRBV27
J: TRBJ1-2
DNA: TGTGCCAGCAGCCCTAGGGGGGGAGACTATGGCTACACCTTC
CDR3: CASSPRGGDYGYTF

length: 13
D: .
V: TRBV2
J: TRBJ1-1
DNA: TGTGCCAGCAGAACGGGACGGAACACTGAAGCTTTCTTT
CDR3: CASRTGRNTEAFF

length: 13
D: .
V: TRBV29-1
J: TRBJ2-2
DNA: TGCAGCGGGTGCCCCCGGGTGGGCGGGGAGCTGTTTTTT
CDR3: CSGCPRVGGELFF

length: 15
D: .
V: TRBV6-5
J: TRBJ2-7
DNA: TGTGCCAGCAGTTACTCCACGGCAGGAGAGTTGCAGCAGTACTTC
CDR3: CASSYSTAGELQQYF

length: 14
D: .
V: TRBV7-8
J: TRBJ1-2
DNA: TGTGCCAGCAGCTCGACACGCCTCAGAGGGGGCTACACCTTC
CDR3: CASSSTRLRGGYTF

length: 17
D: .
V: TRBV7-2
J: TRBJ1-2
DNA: TGTGCCAGCAGCTTAGCACCCATAGGCACCGCTAACTATGGCTACACCTTC
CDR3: CASSLAPIGTANYGYTF

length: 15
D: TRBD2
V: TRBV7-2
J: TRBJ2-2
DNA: TGTGCCAGCAGCAAAACTAGCGGGAACACCGGGGAGCTGTTTTTT
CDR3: CASSKTSGNTGELFF

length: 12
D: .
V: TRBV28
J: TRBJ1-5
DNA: TGTGCCAGCAGCCTCAGCGAACAGCCCCAGCATTTT
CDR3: CASSLSEQPQHF

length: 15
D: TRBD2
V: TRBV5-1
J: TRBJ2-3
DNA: TGCGCCAGCAGAAAGTTAGCGGGGGGATCAGATACGCAGTATTTT
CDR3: CASRKLAGGSDTQYF